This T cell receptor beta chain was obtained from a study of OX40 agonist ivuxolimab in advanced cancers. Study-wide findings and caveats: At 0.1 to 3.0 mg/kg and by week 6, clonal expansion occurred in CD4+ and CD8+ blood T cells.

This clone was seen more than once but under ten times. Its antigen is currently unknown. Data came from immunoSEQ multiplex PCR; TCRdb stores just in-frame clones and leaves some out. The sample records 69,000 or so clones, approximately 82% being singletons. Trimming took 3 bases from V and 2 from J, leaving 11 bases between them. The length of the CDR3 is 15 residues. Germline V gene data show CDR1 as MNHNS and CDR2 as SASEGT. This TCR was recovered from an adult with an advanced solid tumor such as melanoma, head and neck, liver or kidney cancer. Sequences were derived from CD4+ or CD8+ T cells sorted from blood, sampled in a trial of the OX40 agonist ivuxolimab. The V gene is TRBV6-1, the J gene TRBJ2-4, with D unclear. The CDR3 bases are TGTGCCAGCAGTGACGGACCCGGGTCCAAAAACATTCAGTACTTC. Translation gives CASSDGPGSKNIQYF.